The source of this T cell receptor (beta chain) is a study of OX40 agonist ivuxolimab in advanced cancers. General notes on the study: Ivuxolimab was a fully human IgG2 agonistic monoclonal antibody targeting the costimulatory receptor OX40 (CD134). Intravenous ivuxolimab was administered to patients every 2 weeks at six dose levels: 0.01, 0.1, 0.3, 1.5, 3 and 10 mg/kg. Of the roughly 51 patients in dose escalation, around 20 had hepatocellular carcinoma, approximately 15 had melanoma, 9 had renal cell carcinoma and 9 had head and neck cancer. A male proportion of nearly 85% and a mean age of 60 years, ranging from about 23 to 90, were recorded for the dose-escalation cohort. Prior anti-PD-1, anti-PD-L1 or anti-CTLA-4 therapy was permitted, and 40% to 50% of dose-escalation patients had received checkpoint inhibitors. Partial responses were achieved by three dose-escalation patients, of whom one had hepatocellular carcinoma and two had cutaneous melanoma. The point of sequencing TCRbeta in the periphery was to test whether ivuxolimab changed TCR sequence diversity and drove clonal T-cell expansion. The paper describes the monotherapy dose-escalation part (N of about 57 patients) of the phase I trial of ivuxolimab.

Genomic DNA was extracted from sorted cells for sequencing of the TCRbeta CDR3 region. The immunoSEQ Assay was used to sequence the TCRbeta CDR3 regions. TCRdb took this table from immuneACCESS and kept in-frame rearrangements with V and J called. Such tables lack part of the clones; where checked against another copy, unresolved V genes explain under half of the gap, and the rest is unexplained. This sample holds about 59,000 clones; around 85% were observed only once. The ten biggest clones cover less than 0.85% of the sample. Study-level results and caveats: Low levels of normalized T-cell clonal expansion were also shown by some nonresponding patients. In partial responders in the 0.1-3.0 mg/kg groups, normalized peripheral clonal expansion was found to be among the lowest, especially among CD8+ T cells. The antigen specificity of the clonally expanded peripheral T cells was not determined. At doses of 0.1 to 3.0 mg/kg, clonal expansion of both CD4+ and CD8+ blood T cells was observed from baseline to week 6. After ivuxolimab, more expanded clones were found on average in CD8+ T cells than in CD4+ T cells.

CDR1 and CDR2 were assigned from the germline V gene as SGHAT and FQNNGV. Clipping removes 5 bases from V and 2 bases from J, with 3 as the unmatched junction base count. Inclusive of the bounding cysteine and phenylalanine, the CDR3 is 14 residues long. Of the read, only the CDR3 DNA is kept; its 42 bases are in frame from base 1. About this clone itself: Its cognate antigen has yet to be identified. The input lacks base qualities; no much larger clone sits a single base away.

The trial excluded patients who had a history of autoimmune disease or were on systemic immunosuppression. Peripheral blood for TCR sequencing was collected from all dose cohorts at baseline, on cycle 4 day 1, and on cycle 7 day 1. The samples were drawn from a first-in-human, open-label, multicenter phase I dose-escalation trial of ivuxolimab. Adults with locally advanced or metastatic melanoma, renal cell carcinoma, hepatocellular carcinoma or head and neck squamous cell carcinoma were enrolled in the trial. Before TCR sequencing, CD4+ T cells and CD8+ T cells from peripheral blood were sorted into separate populations.

In this chain, TRBV11-2 is recombined with TRBJ1-3; TRBD1 lines up with 7 middle nucleotides. The source was CD4+ or CD8+ T cells sorted from blood, collected in a trial of the OX40 agonist ivuxolimab. This sequence originates from an adult with an advanced solid tumor such as melanoma, head and neck, liver or kidney cancer. The nucleotides are TGTGCCAGCAGCGAGGACAGGACTGGAAACACCATATATTTT. This yields the protein CASSEDRTGNTIYF.